This T cell receptor beta chain was observed in a study of blood T cell repertoires in COVID-19 (dated by TCRdb to the early 2020s). Some background on the complete study: Samples from collaborators originated in the United States, Italy and Spain and spanned both the acute and convalescent phases of COVID-19. The prospective study material was composed of cDNA or gDNA derived from T cells, B-cell-depleted T cells, or PBMCs. The dataset comprised deeply sampled blood TCRbeta repertoires from subjects exposed to, actively infected with, or recovered from COVID-19. A freely available public database, intended as a resource for researchers studying the immune response to SARS-CoV-2, is where the repertoires were released. The samples were drawn from two sources: the first 160 participants of the ongoing ImmuneRACE study, and 950 to 1,500 subjects contributed by 6 global collaborators. The sample metadata nearly always contained a de-identified subject ID, COVID-19 status, age in years and sex. Where HLA class I and class II types were available, the types were taken from metadata supplied by the sample provider, not from assay-based typing.

Of note for this clone: Its cognate antigen has yet to be identified. The sample holds no much larger clone one base away, and base qualities are not on file.

Participants in the prospective study were enrolled through a virtual design, were aged roughly 18 to 100 years, and lived in roughly 24 United States geographic areas. To assign participants to cohorts, the prospective study relied on clinical history that participants themselves reported in a screening survey and a study questionnaire. Exposed participants were defined as having been in contact with someone with a PCR-confirmed or clinician-diagnosed COVID-19 case within 2 weeks of study entry. In the prospective study, whole blood, serum and a nasopharyngeal or oropharyngeal swab were collected from each participant by mobile phlebotomists. Participants in the prospective study had the option to provide additional blood draws and questionnaires over an approximately 2-month period. Blood samples from the prospective study were shipped frozen or at room temperature prior to DNA extraction. Overall study results and their limits: How much clinical and demographic metadata was included differed by source and by participant, and the metadata was provided uncurated.

Including cysteine and phenylalanine, the CDR3 has 15 amino acids. Kept here is only the CDR3 DNA, which spans 45 bases and is read in frame from base 1. Sequences LNHNV (CDR1) and YYDKDF (CDR2) are obtained from the germline V gene (reference sequence). After removal of 5 bases from V and 8 bases from J, the junction retains 10 bases not matched to a gene. TCRbeta CDR3 regions were amplified from genomic DNA using the immunoSEQ Assay, a bias-controlled multiplex PCR. Processing in the source paper ran as follows. The number of nucleated cells in each sample was estimated from the amplification of reference gene primers within the assay. To quantify the absolute abundance of each unique TCRbeta CDR3 rearrangement, sequence reads were collapsed and filtered. Productive Simpson clonality was computed per sample as the square root of Simpson's diversity index over productive rearrangements. TCRdb stores this immuneACCESS table with in-frame sequences only. Part of the clones is absent; in the studies checked, under half of the shortfall reflects unresolved V genes, and no reason is known for the rest. V and J calls and clone size are given by that table; D and trimming were obtained from the DNA. Present in this sample are around 320,000 clones, roughly 86% of which were seen just once. Approximately 2.9% of the sample belongs to the ten largest clones.

Input material: PBMCs or T cells enriched from blood (not recorded which). The chain links TRBV15 with TRBJ1-2; 11 bases in the middle match TRBD1. The receptor was derived from a woman in her 50s who had been exposed to COVID-19. The DNA is as follows: TGTGCCACCAGCGCCCATTCGGGACAGGGGGTAGGCTACACCTTC. It codes for CATSAHSGQGVGYTF.